This T cell receptor beta chain was observed in a study of T cells in lung cancer brain metastases. Across the whole study: Most of the 20 patients had smoked, with a median of approximately 40 pack-years. Most patients, about 90% of the roughly 20, got no therapy between primary and metastasis resection. Study findings and constraints: Effects of preoperative corticosteroids on T cell infiltration in brain metastases could not be controlled.

Regarding this clone: Its antigen remains unknown.

Libraries were prepared by immunoSEQ multiplex PCR; TCRdb keeps only in-frame clonotypes and omits some of them. This table has over a thousand clones, approximately 90% appearing once. The CDR3 length is 16 residues. Germline lookup yields CDR1 SGHRS and CDR2 YFSETQ. V lost 3 bases and J lost 2, with 16 bases in between. The genes are TRBV5-1 and TRBJ2-3; TRBD1 might be the D (6 bases). The receptor's source is a woman aged 40-49 years with non-small cell lung cancer that had spread to the brain. The sample taken for sequencing was tumor tissue from a brain metastasis. In DNA, the CDR3 is TGCGCCAGCAGCTCCTATAAGGGGGACATCACAGATACGCAGTATTTT. Protein: CASSSYKGDITDTQYF.